This T cell receptor beta chain was found in a study of cytomegalovirus exposure and HLA in healthy donors. About the study: Among the roughly 370 genotyped donors, approximately 80% were placed in the Caucasian-associated ancestry cluster.

Points from the study as a whole: Relative to equally common others, HLA-associated TCR beta chains showed greater clonal expansion in a later analysis. One variant, a missense change in DCLRE1C, was linked in a later analysis to TCR beta V- and J-gene trimming. An analysis done earlier found most TCR beta V segments productive about 87% or about 30% of the time.

As concerns this clone: The antigen is unknown.

The CDR3 is made up of 11 amino acids. Germline V CDR1 and CDR2: SGHRS, YFSETQ. Trimming left V 7 bases short and J 9 bases short, with 11 bases between. In the PCR, 60 Vbeta and 13 Jbeta primers were used. Profiled with immunoSEQ multiplex PCR; TCRdb holds only in-frame clones, not every one. The sample holds about 190,000 clones, roughly 76% seen once. Sequenced material: PBMCs. This chain links TRBV5-1 with TRBJ2-1, with D tentatively TRBD2 (5 bases). The sequence came from a woman aged 25 to 39 in good health and CMV-seropositive. CDR3 sequence (DNA): TGCGCCAGCCGCAAAGAGGGTGAGCAGTTCTTC. It codes for CASRKEGEQFF.